This T cell receptor beta chain was observed in a study of blood T cells in healthy people across ages. Study in general: Researchers report that template switching captured about one barcoded beta molecule per two T cells.

Study findings and constraints: More naive CD4+ cells and higher diversity were found in long-lived than in aged donors. The fall in TCR beta diversity per million T cells was roughly linear with age.

This clonotype was counted only a few times. Antigen: not known. It was with a sample-barcoded 5' primer and a J-beta primer mix that a second PCR of roughly 7 to 12 cycles was run. TCRdb passed the 5' RACE reads through MiXCR, listing each CDR3 protein once. This repertoire shows about 1.8 million distinct CDR3 sequences, around 48% found once; its top ten account for approximately 2%. V shed 4 bases, J shed 0 bases, and the junction held 10 bases outside the gene matches. The CDR3 runs 17 residues. CDR1 and CDR2 (germline): MNHEY, SVGAGI. This receptor was taken from a woman aged 40 to 49 in good health. The sequenced sample consisted of blood. The chain combines TRBV6-5 with TRBJ2-7, with TRBD1 matching 9 bases. As DNA, the CDR3 is TGTGCCAGCAGTTCGGACAGGGGAGCCCGCGGCTCCTACGAGCAGTACTTC. Protein sequence: CASSSDRGARGSYEQYF.